Listed here are 26 T cell receptor beta chains from one sample, sequenced in a study of T cells in Graves' hyperthyroidism and ophthalmopathy. Regions amplified from RNA transcripts were the TCR beta CDR3 regions. HTBI primers drove first-round RT-PCR of the TCR CDR3. TCRdb ran MiXCR on the multiplex PCR reads and lists one entry per CDR3 protein. The sample records hundreds of thousands of distinct CDR3 sequences, around 15% being singletons. Sample: blood. These receptors were obtained from a woman aged 25 to 39 with Graves' hyperthyroidism.

This clonotype was observed many times. The J gene is TRBJ1-5, the V gene TRBV6-2 or TRBV6-3; 7 bases fit TRBD1. CDR1 MNHEY and CDR2 SVGEGT come from the germline V gene. V dropped 4 bases and J dropped 5; count of bases not matched to a gene: 11. The CDR3 extends over 16 amino acids. This CDR3 reads CASSSTGRGLYQPQHF. Written as DNA, the CDR3 is TGTGCCAGCAGTTCGACAGGGCGCGGTCTGTATCAGCCCCAGCATTTT.

The chain recombines TRBV19 with TRBJ2-5; D gene unclear. Trimming took 0 bases from V and 0 from J, leaving 5 bases between them. This CDR3 has 14 residues. CDR1 and CDR2 from the germline V gene are LNHDA and SQIVND (reference sequence). This chain's CDR3 is CASSIERNQETQYF. The CDR3 region has the DNA TGTGCCAGTAGTATAGAGAGGAACCAAGAGACCCAGTACTTC.

This clonotype was counted at least ten times. This rearrangement joins TRBV29-1 to TRBJ2-1; 8 nucleotides line up with TRBD2. The trim removed 4 bases at V and 0 bases at J, leaving 14 bases unmatched. The CDR3 spans 18 residues. CDR1 is SQVTM and CDR2 is ANQGSEA in the germline V gene. The CDR3 is CSVVLWKRESHSYNEQFF. The CDR3 DNA reads TGCAGCGTTGTATTGTGGAAGCGGGAGAGCCACTCCTACAATGAGCAGTTCTTC.

Comments on this clonotype: Relative to the germline gene, one junction end is altered; a read error may explain this. The rearrangement joins TRBV7-8 to TRBJ2-5, with 11 nucleotides matching TRBD2. There are 18 residues in the CDR3. CDR1 SGHVS and CDR2 FQNEAQ come from the germline V gene. This chain's CDR3 is CASSRWNSGRGGKEIQYF. The CDR3 nucleotides read TGTGCCAGCAGCCGTTGGAATAGCGGGAGGGGGGGGAAAGAGATCCAGTACTTC.

This clonotype was seen a handful of times. CDR3 protein: CASSQVASSYEQYF. The CDR3 region has the DNA TGCGCCAGCAGCCAAGTAGCATCCTCCTACGAGCAGTACTTC. The chain is built from TRBV4-1 and TRBJ2-7; no definite D call. Germline CDR1 reads MGHRA; CDR2 reads YSYEKL. Deletions cut 1 base from V and 0 bases from J, with 7 bases between. The CDR3 has 14 amino acids.

This clonotype has a handful of counts. The rearrangement joins TRBV27 to TRBJ2-7, with 11 bases fitting TRBD2. Per germline, CDR1 MNHEY and CDR2 SMNVEV (reference sequence). Trimming at V came to 2 bases and at J to 3 bases, leaving 3 bases not matched to a gene. This CDR3 is 15 amino acids long. The CDR3 is CASSLRLAGFYEQYF. CDR3 DNA: TGTGCCAGCAGTTTAAGACTAGCGGGATTCTACGAGCAGTACTTC.

The chain couples TRBV28 to TRBJ1-2; D may be TRBD1 (6 bases). Germline V gene sequence: CDR1 MDHEN, CDR2 SYDVKM. The CDR3 length is 14 residues. V shed 4 bases and J shed 5 bases, with 14 bases lying between them. CDR3 nucleotides: TGTGCCAGCAGTTCATGGACAGATTCATATGGCTACACCTTC. It encodes CASSSWTDSYGYTF.

This clonotype was recorded many times. The V and J genes are TRBV2 and TRBJ1-5; the D is unclear. The CDR3 loop spans 13 amino acids. The V and J ends lost 5 bases and 6 bases respectively, with 11 bases between them. The V gene's germline CDR1 is SNHLY and CDR2 FYNNEI. In DNA form, the CDR3 reads TGTGCCAGCAGTTTACCGGGAGGTCAGCCCCAGCATTTT. This codes for CASSLPGGQPQHF.

At least ten counts were recorded for this clonotype. The chain joins TRBV20-1 to TRBJ2-2; TRBD2 is a possible D gene (5 bases). Trimming cost V 5 bases and J 1 base, with 8 bases left between them. The germline V gene has CDR1 DFQATT and CDR2 SNEGSKA (reference sequence). The CDR3 runs to 13 residues. The CDR3 bases are TGCAGTGCTGTCGGACTGAACACCGGGGAGCTGTTTTTT. Protein sequence: CSAVGLNTGELFF.

This clonotype was recorded at least ten times. The gene calls are TRBV28 and TRBJ2-3; D is possibly TRBD1 (6 bases). The CDR3 covers 15 residues. The V and J ends lost 10 bases and 0 bases respectively, with 17 bases between them. Per the germline V gene, CDR1 is MDHEN and CDR2 is SYDVKM. In DNA form, the CDR3 reads TGTGCCATCAGGACAGTAACCACTAGCACAGATACGCAGTATTTT. Translated: CAIRTVTTSTDTQYF.

This clonotype was counted only a few times. The gene calls are TRBV7-9 and TRBJ2-7; D is perhaps TRBD1 or TRBD2 (5 bases each). Per germline, CDR1 SEHNR and CDR2 FQNEAQ (reference sequence). Trimming removed 5 bases at V and 6 bases at J, with 23 bases between. CDR3 length equals 16 residues. The CDR3 sequence is CASSPGGARRGLEQYF. The CDR3 DNA sequence: TGTGCCAGCAGCCCCGGTGGGGCCCGCCGGGGCCTCGAGCAGTACTTC.

This clonotype was observed many times. J is TRBJ2-3 and V is TRBV20-1, with 13 bases matching TRBD2. Per the germline V gene, CDR1 is DFQATT and CDR2 is SNEGSKA (reference sequence). The CDR3 is made up of 15 amino acids. After removal of 5 bases from V and 3 bases from J, the junction contained 5 bases not matched to a gene. CDR3 amino acids: CSAGRLAGGTDTQYF. The CDR3 DNA reads TGCAGTGCTGGTAGACTAGCGGGAGGTACAGATACGCAGTATTTT.

The sample holds many counts of this clonotype. The CDR3 nucleotides are TGTGCCAGCAGCTTACTCCTAGCGGGAACAGATACGCAGTATTTT. This encodes CASSLLLAGTDTQYF. The rearrangement joins TRBV7-3 to TRBJ2-3; 9 bases align to TRBD2. Germline CDR1 SGHTA, CDR2 FQGTGA. This CDR3 comprises 15 residues. Germline trimming cut 2 bases from V and 3 bases from J; bases unmatched to any gene: 3.

This clonotype was detected many times. This chain joins TRBV2 and TRBJ2-7; no clear D. The CDR3 sequence is 13 residues long. Germline V CDR1 and CDR2: SNHLY, FYNNEI. V was trimmed by 7 bases and J by 4 bases, leaving 14 bases between them. CDR3 bases: TGTGCCAGCATTCATGCGGAACTATACGAGCAGTACTTC. It yields the protein CASIHAELYEQYF.

The CDR3 bases are TGTGCCAGCAGTTCCCTGACAGGGTCTCTTCAGCCCCAGCATTTT. It encodes CASSSLTGSLQPQHF. The rearrangement joins TRBV6-1 to TRBJ1-5; 7 bases fit TRBD1. CDR1 MNHNS and CDR2 SASEGT come from the germline V gene. Germline trimming cut 5 bases from V and 6 bases from J; bases unmatched to any gene: 10. The CDR3 runs 15 residues.

This clonotype was counted between two and nine times. The gene calls are TRBV2 and TRBJ1-1; no clear D gene. Germline values: CDR1 SNHLY, CDR2 FYNNEI. This CDR3 spans 13 amino acids. The V end lost 3 bases, the J end lost 0 bases, and 5 bases lay between the germline ends. This CDR3 is CASSDQVNTEAFF. As DNA, the CDR3 is TGTGCCAGCAGTGATCAAGTGAACACTGAAGCTTTCTTT.

The sample holds a few counts of this clonotype. This chain connects TRBV3-1 to TRBJ2-1; 10 bases agree with TRBD2. Looked up from germline, CDR1 is LGHDT and CDR2 is YNNKEL (reference sequence). J was trimmed by 0 bases and V by 6 bases; bases with no gene match: 17. The CDR3 has 20 amino acids. DNA of the CDR3: TGTGCCAGCAGTCCTGGGGGGCTAGCGGGAGTACCCCACTCCTACAATGAGCAGTTCTTC. This codes for CASSPGGLAGVPHSYNEQFF.

Notes on this clonotype: A much larger clone sits a single nucleotide away, making a read error possible. The CDR3 carries no conserved terminal phenylalanine or tryptophan, so it likely arises from a read error. J is TRBJ2-7 and V is TRBV28; no reliable D call. The CDR3 totals 10 residues. CDR1 is MDHEN, CDR2 SYDVKM, per germline. V lost 10 bases, J lost 4 bases, and 8 bases lay in between. DNA of the CDR3: TGTGCCACCTCACTTTACGAGCAGTACCTC. The encoded protein is CATSLYEQYL.

This clonotype has a count of ten or more. The chain has TRBV2 and TRBJ2-7; TRBD1 aligns across 8 bases. Germline CDR1 and CDR2: SNHLY and FYNNEI. The CDR3 is 14 amino acids. The junction had 12 bases not matched to a gene; V was cut back by 9 bases and J by 5 bases. Written as DNA, the CDR3 is TGTGCCAGTGGAAGGACAGGGTCAAGCCACGAGCAGTACTTC. Encoded protein: CASGRTGSSHEQYF.

This clonotype was seen ten or more times. The chain recombines TRBV11-3 with TRBJ2-3; TRBD1 is a possible D gene (6 bases). The V gene lost 0 bases and the J gene lost 0 bases, with 13 bases spanning the gap. This CDR3 has 17 residues. CDR1 SGHNT and CDR2 YENEEA come from the germline V gene. The CDR3 sequence: CASSLDLTGLSTDTQYF. The CDR3 nucleotides are TGTGCCAGCAGCTTAGATCTGACAGGCCTAAGCACAGATACGCAGTATTTT.

This clonotype was observed a few times. The chain combines TRBV6-1 with TRBJ2-5; TRBD2 matches 9 bases. V lost 7 bases to trimming and J lost 3 bases; unmatched junction nucleotides: 12. The length of the CDR3 is 16 residues. The germline gives CDR1 MNHNS, CDR2 SASEGT. The CDR3 loop is CASTPPGTSSKETQYF. The DNA for the CDR3 is TGTGCCAGCACTCCACCCGGGACTAGCTCAAAAGAGACCCAGTACTTC.

This clonotype was found many times. The CDR3 sequence is CASRNAGRIYGYTF. In DNA form, the CDR3 reads TGTGCCAGCAGAAATGCGGGCCGAATCTATGGCTACACCTTC. The rearrangement joins TRBV2 to TRBJ1-2; D unclear. The length of the CDR3 is 14 residues. V lost 6 bases, J lost 4 bases, and 15 bases lay in between. CDR1 is SNHLY and CDR2 is FYNNEI in the germline V gene.

CDR3 coding DNA: TGTGCCAGCAGTTTAGCCCTGCGTGTGTTTCAGTACTTC. It codes for CASSLALRVFQYF. The chain links TRBV12-3 or TRBV12-4 to TRBJ2-4; D gene unclear. Trimming stripped 0 bases from V and 11 bases from J, with 11 bases between. The CDR3 has 13 amino acids.

Only a few counts were recorded for this clonotype. The J gene is TRBJ2-7, the V gene TRBV7-9; D is perhaps TRBD1 (6 bases). Trimming cost V 5 bases and J 6 bases, with 14 bases left between them. Germline lookup yields CDR1 SEHNR and CDR2 FQNEAQ (reference sequence). The CDR3 covers 13 residues. The CDR3 coding sequence is TGTGCCAGCAGCGCGAAAACAGGGTTCGAGCAGTACTTC. Its translation: CASSAKTGFEQYF.

The chain links TRBV29-1 to TRBJ2-1; TRBD1 aligns across 9 bases. The CDR3 loop spans 15 amino acids. Germline lookup yields CDR1 SQVTM and CDR2 ANQGSEA. After removal of 3 bases from V and 7 bases from J, the junction contained 10 bases not matched to a gene. CDR3 residues: CSVDRMGTGLNEQFF. Here the CDR3 DNA reads TGCAGCGTTGATCGGATGGGGACAGGGTTGAATGAGCAGTTCTTC.

This clonotype was seen many times. J is TRBJ1-1 and V is TRBV5-1; D remains ambiguous. The germline gives CDR1 SGHRS, CDR2 YFSETQ. This CDR3 is 15 amino acids long. Trimming shortened V by 0 bases and J by 0 bases, and 9 bases separated the two germline ends. The CDR3 DNA is TGCGCCAGCAGCTTGGGAAGAATCTTGAACACTGAAGCTTTCTTT. Translation: CASSLGRILNTEAFF.